Sequencing of this T cell receptor (beta chain) was carried out in a study of naive and memory T cell subsets. Germline CDR1 reads MNHNY; CDR2 reads SVGAGI (reference sequence). The CDR3 loop spans 16 amino acids. Unmatched junction bases numbered 6, after V lost 0 bases and J lost 8 bases. TCR cDNA received a 3' ligated oligonucleotide that carried a UMI. RNA was extracted from less than 3 ml of whole blood of healthy adults. On this clonotype itself: Its antigen is unknown.

Study-wide findings and caveats: Potentially, T cell activation and differentiation skew this RNA-based measurement.

Ligated cDNA underwent four rounds of PCR with nested alpha and beta constant region primers and SP2. Reverse transcription of blood and skin TCR RNA was primed at alpha and beta constant regions. MiXCR, applied by TCRdb to the 5' RACE reads, yields one record per CDR3 protein. The data show 30,000 or so distinct CDR3 sequences, 15% to 20% seen once. This clonotype originated in a female donor in good health. V and J are TRBV6-6 and TRBJ2-1, with TRBD1 matching over 11 bases. The DNA for the CDR3 is TGTGCCAGCAGTTACTCTGGACAGGGGGCGCGAGATGAGCAGTTCTTC. This encodes CASSYSGQGARDEQFF.